This TCR beta chain was documented in a study of blood T cell repertoires in COVID-19. The CDR3 totals 15 residues. Germline V CDR1 and CDR2: SGDLS, YYNGEE. Trimming took 0 bases from V and 8 from J, leaving 12 bases between them. Generated by immunoSEQ multiplex PCR, the TCRdb table keeps only in-frame clones and is missing some. The sample comprises some 230,000 clones, around 86% of which are singletons, and roughly 10% rests with the top ten. The sequencing input was peripheral blood. The V gene is TRBV9, the J gene TRBJ1-6, with D maybe TRBD1 (5 bases). The receptor comes from a woman between 50 and 59 years old with COVID-19, enrolled during active disease. CDR3 sequence: CASSVADRTYSPLHF. In DNA, the CDR3 is TGTGCCAGCAGCGTAGCTGACAGAACCTATTCACCCCTCCACTTT.